This TCR beta chain was captured in a study of blood T cell repertoires in COVID-19. As for the study in general: Material from acute and convalescent COVID-19 was sourced from the United States, Italy and Spain. The analysed material was cDNA or gDNA that came from T cells, B-cell-depleted T cells, or PBMCs.

Germline V gene lookup returns CDR1 SGHAT and CDR2 FQNNGV. V was clipped by 6 bases and J by 2 bases; unmatched bases: 7. The length of the CDR3 is 16 residues. In the authors' methods: Amplifying reference gene primers gave estimates of nucleated cell counts. Produced via immunoSEQ multiplex PCR; TCRdb's table is partial and in-frame only. The V and J calls and the clone size are those of that table, but D and trimming were determined from the DNA. The data hold roughly 160,000 clones, with about nine tenths observed a single time. This sequence joins TRBV11-2 and TRBJ1-3; 10 bases are a match to TRBD1. The clonotype was recovered from a man younger than 35 with acute or convalescent COVID-19. The sample consisted of peripheral blood. CDR3 sequence: CASSIYGTGAGNTIYF. CDR3 nucleotides: TGTGCCAGCAGTATTTACGGGACAGGGGCTGGAAACACCATATATTTT.